These T cell receptor beta chains were read from a single sample in a study of T cells in Graves' hyperthyroidism and ophthalmopathy. TCRdb ran MiXCR on the multiplex PCR reads and lists one entry per CDR3 protein. The sample includes more than 500,000 distinct CDR3 sequences, approximately 15% of them seen just once. The sequenced sample consisted of blood. Receptor source: a woman aged 40 to 55 with Graves' ophthalmopathy. Both conserved end residues are trimmed from each CDR3.

cdr3_aa	v_call	j_call
ASSLALTGNYGYT	TRBV12-3/TRBV12-4	TRBJ1-2
SAVGTVTYGYT	TRBV29-1	TRBJ1-2
ASAVREGLWSNQPQH	TRBV12-3/TRBV12-4	TRBJ1-5
ASQGRQGGTDTQY	TRBV6-1	TRBJ2-3
AWSVYLGTEQETQY	TRBV30	TRBJ2-5
ASSAVEGELF	TRBV5-4	TRBJ2-2
ATSDRTGGIYGYT	TRBV24-1	TRBJ1-2
ASSSAGAPETQY	TRBV18	TRBJ2-5
ASSYGGWGELF	TRBV12-3/TRBV12-4	TRBJ2-2
ASNRDTSLDTQY	TRBV6-5	TRBJ2-3
ASSSGISEAF	TRBV7-6	TRBJ1-1
ASSTGMSYNSPLH	TRBV6-1	TRBJ1-6
ASSRDGRGEQY	TRBV7-2	TRBJ2-7